The 20 T cell receptor beta chains in this list originate from one sample, sequenced in a study of shared clonotypes between healthy human individuals. TCRdb keeps only in-frame clones here, not all; method: immunoSEQ multiplex PCR. The sample holds some 2,000,000 clones; approximately 95% are singletons and the top ten take approximately 0.13%. Sequenced: naive CD4+ T cells sorted from blood. Subset in this sample: CD45RA+ positively selected. These TCRs come from a man aged 18 to 29 in good health.

The gene calls are TRBV2 and TRBJ2-5; TRBD2 matches 10 bases. The germline V gene has CDR1 SNHLY and CDR2 FYNNEI. Trimming at V came to 7 bases and at J to 1 base, leaving 6 bases not matched to a gene. This CDR3 comprises 15 residues. The CDR3 DNA reads TGTGCCAGCAAATTTCTAGCGGGGGCCCAAGAGACCCAGTACTTC. It encodes CASKFLAGAQETQYF. The full variable domain, rest sourced from reference TRBV2 and TRBJ2-5, is EPEVTQTPSHQVTQMGQEVILRCVPISNHLYFYWYRQILGQKVEFLVSFYNNEISEKSEIFDDQFSVERPDGSNFTLKIRSTKLEDSAMYFCASKFLAGAQETQYFGPGTRLLVL.

The rearrangement joins TRBV29-1 to TRBJ1-3; D unclear. The germline V gene encodes CDR1 SQVTM and CDR2 ANQGSEA. Trimming removed 7 bases from V and 4 bases from J, with 8 bases in between. This CDR3 comprises 11 residues. For the CDR3, the DNA is TGCAGCGGGTGGGAAGGAAACACCATATATTTT. Protein: CSGWEGNTIYF.

This clone is a singleton in its sample. V is TRBV7-2 and J is TRBJ2-7, with a possible D match to TRBD1 (6 bases). The CDR3 is 14 residues long. The germline CDR1 and CDR2 sequences are SGHTA and FQGNSA. V was trimmed by 8 bases and J by 6 bases, leaving 20 bases between them. CDR3 bases: TGTGCCAGCGGACGCACCGCAGGGGTCCCCGAGCAGTACTTC. This codes for CASGRTAGVPEQYF.

The genes are TRBV4-3 and TRBJ1-6; 8 positions agree with TRBD1. Looked up from germline, CDR1 is LGHNA and CDR2 is YSLEER. Germline trimming cut 4 bases from V and 7 bases from J; bases unmatched to any gene: 12. The length of the CDR3 is 17 residues. The CDR3 is CASSPDRGVLINSPLHF. The CDR3 coding sequence is TGCGCCAGCAGCCCCGACAGGGGAGTGTTGATCAATTCACCCCTCCACTTT.

This chain connects TRBV6-1 to TRBJ1-1; D is undetermined. The CDR3 length is 13 residues. From germline, CDR1 is MNHNS and CDR2 SASEGT. V was pared by 0 bases and J by 3 bases, with 5 bases between. For the CDR3, the DNA is TGTGCCAGCAGTGAAGCTTGGGACACTGAAGCTTTCTTT. Translated, it gives CASSEAWDTEAFF.

V and J are TRBV7-9 and TRBJ2-2; D ambiguous. The germline V gene encodes CDR1 SEHNR and CDR2 FQNEAQ (reference sequence). V shed 3 bases and J shed 0 bases, with 11 bases lying between them. This CDR3 has 16 residues. The CDR3 DNA follows: TGTGCCAGCAGCTTCCTACTGGGTACGAACACCGGGGAGCTGTTTTTT. It specifies CASSFLLGTNTGELFF.

Details on this clone: Other DNA sequences from this sample encode an identical CDR3 as well. This chain connects TRBV11-2 to TRBJ2-2, with 9 bases aligning to TRBD1. CDR3 size: 15 residues. Germline values: CDR1 SGHAT, CDR2 FQNNGV. V trimming: 3 bases; J trimming: 4 bases; junction bases outside the gene matches: 3. CDR3 residues: CASSLGQGSTGELFF. DNA for the CDR3: TGTGCCAGCAGCTTGGGACAGGGTAGCACCGGGGAGCTGTTTTTT.

The chain has TRBV30 and TRBJ2-1; a weak D match, TRBD1 (5 bases). The CDR3 extends over 14 amino acids. The V gene's germline CDR1 is GTSNPN and CDR2 SVGIG (reference sequence). Trimming pared 0 bases from V and 6 bases from J, leaving 12 bases between. CDR3 nucleotide sequence: TGTGCCTGGAGTGTACTCCAGGGAATCAATGAGCAGTTCTTC. It translates to CAWSVLQGINEQFF. Supplemented by reference TRBV30 and TRBJ2-1, the full variable domain reads SQTIHQWPATLVQPVGSPLSLECTVEGTSNPNLYWYRQAAGRGLQLLFYSVGIGQISSEVPQNLSASRPQDRQFILSSKKLLLSDSGFYLCAWSVLQGINEQFFGPGTRLTVL.

V is TRBV21-1 and J is TRBJ2-2; the D call of TRBD2 is as the table states it, not checked on the DNA. TRBV21-1 is given as a pseudogene. This CDR3 is 16 amino acids long. The chain's CDR3 is CASSRPERRSPGELFF. In nucleotides, the CDR3 is TGTGCCAGCAGCCGCCCGGAGAGGAGGAGCCCCGGGGAGCTGTTTTTT.

V gene TRBV2 combines with J gene TRBJ1-6; 10 nucleotides line up with TRBD1. Germline assignment: CDR1 SNHLY and CDR2 FYNNEI. V shed 5 bases and J 9 bases; nucleotides not matched to a gene: 4. CDR3 size: 14 residues. The CDR3 sequence: CASSQGQGTSPLHF. The CDR3 coding sequence is TGTGCCAGCAGTCAGGGACAGGGGACTTCACCCCTCCACTTT.

The chain carries TRBV23-1 and TRBJ1-1; no clear D gene. TRBV23-1 is labeled an ORF, and its function is uncertain. The CDR3 loop spans 10 amino acids. Deletions cut 9 bases from V and 4 bases from J, with 6 bases between. The DNA for the CDR3 is TGCGCCAGACACGGCACTGAAGCTTTCTTT. This gives the protein CARHGTEAFF.

The genes are TRBV4-1 and TRBJ1-2; weak D call: TRBD1 (6 bases). V was shortened by 0 bases and J by 5 bases, with 13 bases between the two germline ends. The CDR3 runs to 15 residues. The germline CDR1 and CDR2 sequences are MGHRA and YSYEKL. The CDR3 is CASSQDRGGAYGYTF. The CDR3 coding sequence is TGCGCCAGCAGCCAAGATAGAGGGGGAGCTTATGGCTACACCTTC.

J is TRBJ2-2 and V is TRBV28; D call uncertain. Looked up from germline, CDR1 is MDHEN and CDR2 is SYDVKM. Trimming stripped 7 bases from V and 5 bases from J, with 17 bases between. CDR3 length: 15 amino acids. Written as DNA, the CDR3 is TGTGCCAGCATCAGTCCCCTAGGAATTACCGGGGAGCTGTTTTTT. Translating it yields CASISPLGITGELFF.

This clone was recorded once. The gene calls are TRBV30 and TRBJ2-3, with D unresolved. The length of the CDR3 is 12 residues. The V gene's germline CDR1 is GTSNPN and CDR2 SVGIG (reference sequence). CDR3 sequence: CAFTIPQDTQYF. The CDR3 DNA sequence: TGTGCATTTACCATCCCTCAGGATACGCAGTATTTT.

The gene calls are TRBV2 and TRBJ1-5; D unresolved. Trimming shortened V by 1 base and J by 4 bases, and 11 bases separated the two germline ends. Germline lookup yields CDR1 SNHLY and CDR2 FYNNEI. The CDR3 length is 15 residues. In nucleotides, the CDR3 is TGTGCCAGCAGTGAAGTAAAGGGCGGGAATCAGCCCCAGCATTTT. It translates to CASSEVKGGNQPQHF.

The J gene is TRBJ2-7, the V gene TRBV9; D ambiguous. This CDR3 has 17 amino acids. CDR1 is SGDLS, CDR2 YYNGEE, per germline. V was trimmed by 2 bases and J by 3 bases, leaving 21 bases between them. The CDR3 DNA is TGTGCCAGCAGCGTCGTAGTAGAGGTGGCAAGAGTCTACGAGCAGTACTTC. This sequence encodes CASSVVVEVARVYEQYF.

The gene calls are TRBV25-1 and TRBJ1-1; D may be TRBD1 (5 bases). The CDR3 loop spans 15 amino acids. V was pared by 1 base and J by 5 bases, with 14 bases between. Per the germline V gene, CDR1 is MGHDK and CDR2 is SYGVNS. The CDR3 reads CASSESEQARTEAFF. The CDR3 nucleotides read TGTGCCAGCAGTGAATCGGAACAGGCCCGGACTGAAGCTTTCTTT.

The rearrangement links TRBV10-3 to TRBJ1-4; D remains unclear. Germline CDR1 is ENHRY and CDR2 is SYGVKD. The CDR3 spans 11 residues. V lost 5 bases to trimming and J lost 3 bases, with 1 base between them. The CDR3 DNA sequence: TGTGCCATCAGTTCTAATGAAAAACTGTTTTTT. Translation: CAISSNEKLFF.

A single count supports this clone. This same CDR3 is encoded by further DNA sequences in the sample. This chain connects TRBV14 to TRBJ2-7, with a possible D match to TRBD1 (6 bases). The CDR3 sequence is 14 residues long. CDR1 and CDR2 from the germline V gene are SGHDN and FVKESK. Trimming left V 4 bases short and J 0 bases short, with 10 bases between. DNA for the CDR3: TGTGCCAGCAGCCTCTACAGGGACTCCTACGAGCAGTACTTC. Translating gives CASSLYRDSYEQYF.

The rearrangement links TRBV5-3 to TRBJ1-2; D possibly corresponds to TRBD1 (6 bases). TRBV5-3 is flagged as an ORF with uncertain function. V dropped 4 bases and J dropped 0 bases, with 25 bases sitting between them. The CDR3 runs to 19 residues. In DNA form, the CDR3 reads TGTGCCAGAAGCGGGGGCGGGACGGCAAGTCAGAGGGCTAACTATGGCTACACCTTC. Translation gives CARSGGGTASQRANYGYTF.